This T cell receptor (beta chain) was found in a study of CXCR3-negative and CXCR3-positive naive CD8 T cells. Study-level results: When CXCR3-positive naive cells were set against CXCR3-negative naive cells, the former had more hydrophobic TRB CDR3s.

Of note for this clonotype: As yet, its antigen is unknown.

UMI-labeled 5' RACE TRB cDNA libraries were prepared from the cells. For each CDR3 protein, TCRdb gives one entry from its re-call of the 5' RACE reads, without DNA. This sample's table reports approximately 90,000 distinct CDR3 sequences. The sequence derives from a human donor in good health. Some clones in this sample may be carry-over from other donors' samples. Sample: naive CXCR3+ CD8+ T cells from blood. Subset described: CD45RO-CCR7+CD27+CD95- naive CD8+ T cells expressing CXCR3 (TNR3+).

The CDR3 protein is CASSWGSEQYF. J is TRBJ2-7 and V is TRBV5-6. The CDR3 is 11 residues long. In germline, CDR1 is SGHDT, CDR2 YYEEEE.